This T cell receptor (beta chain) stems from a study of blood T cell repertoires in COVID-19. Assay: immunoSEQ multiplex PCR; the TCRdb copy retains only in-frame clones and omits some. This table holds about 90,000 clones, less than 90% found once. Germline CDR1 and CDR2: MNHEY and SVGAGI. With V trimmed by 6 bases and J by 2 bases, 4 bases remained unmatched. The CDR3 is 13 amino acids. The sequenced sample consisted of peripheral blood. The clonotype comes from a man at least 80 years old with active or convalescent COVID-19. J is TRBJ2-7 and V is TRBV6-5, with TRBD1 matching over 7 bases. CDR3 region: CASSPGTAYEQYF. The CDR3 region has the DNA TGTGCCAGCAGCCCCGGGACAGCCTACGAGCAGTACTTC.